This T cell receptor beta chain originates from a study of identifying expanded T cells in peripheral blood. General study findings and limits: Differentially abundant clones: around 1.2 between replicates, approximately 15 at about two weeks, approximately 19 at four.

Here immunoSEQ multiplex PCR was the method, and the copy in TCRdb shows in-frame clones only, minus some. The profile shows under 120,000 clones, 85% to 90% of them singletons. Worth noting for this clone: Its target is unknown.

The V end lost 2 bases, the J end lost 5 bases, and 10 bases lay between the germline ends. The CDR3 totals 12 residues. The V gene's germline CDR1 is GTSNPN and CDR2 SVGIG (reference sequence). Sequenced material: blood. The clonotype originates from a person aged 18-69 years in good health. This sequence joins TRBV30 and TRBJ2-7; unclear D gene. CDR3 DNA sequence: TGTGCCTGGAGTTCCCCCCTGAACGAGCAGTACTTC. It encodes CAWSSPLNEQYF. Filled out from reference TRBV30 and TRBJ2-7, the complete variable domain reads SQTIHQWPATLVQPVGSPLSLECTVEGTSNPNLYWYRQAAGRGLQLLFYSVGIGQISSEVPQNLSASRPQDRQFILSSKKLLLSDSGFYLCAWSSPLNEQYFGPGTRLTVT.